Listed below are T cell receptor beta chains from one sample, sequenced in a study of PD-1 blockade in classical Hodgkin lymphoma. The protocol was immunoSEQ multiplex PCR, while the TCRdb copy is restricted to in-frame clones and leaves out a portion. In the table there are some 95,000 clones, less than 95% of which are singletons. This material consisted of peripheral blood mononuclear cells (PBMCs), taken before the fourth cycle of nivolumab. The receptors stem from a human donor with classical Hodgkin lymphoma. Both conserved end residues are part of each CDR3. The D gene is left open where the match is weak. Clone size appears in some rows only: once, few, many, or a class for an expanded clone.

V gene	clone size	D gene	J gene	CDR3 DNA	CDR3 protein
TRBV19	.	TRBD2	TRBJ2-3	TGTGCCAGTAGTACGACTAGCGGGGGGGCCCCAGATACGCAGTATTTT	CASSTTSGGAPDTQYF
TRBV11-1	.	.	TRBJ1-3	TGTGCCAGCAGCCCAAGGGACCGCACCCTCTCTGGAAACACCATATATTTT	CASSPRDRTLSGNTIYF
TRBV6-6	.	.	TRBJ1-5	TGTGCCAGCAGTCCCCTTGGTCGCCCCCAGCATTTT	CASSPLGRPQHF
TRBV20-1	.	.	TRBJ2-7	TGCAGTGCTGAAGACAGCTACGAGCAGTACTTC	CSAEDSYEQYF
TRBV9	.	.	TRBJ2-5	TGTGCCAGCAGCGTAGGTGGGGAGGGGGCGGAGACCCAGTACTTC	CASSVGGEGAETQYF
TRBV29-1	.	.	TRBJ2-3	TGCAGCGTTGAAGACCCACTTAGCACAGATACGCAGTATTTT	CSVEDPLSTDTQYF
TRBV5-1	once	.	TRBJ1-1	TGCGCCAGCAGCCTTCAGCAGTTTGGGGAAGCTTTCTTT	CASSLQQFGEAFF
TRBV19	.	TRBD1	TRBJ1-5	TGTGCCAGTAGTATCCTCGGTACAGGGGGCAATCAGCCCCAGCATTTT	CASSILGTGGNQPQHF
TRBV29-1	.	TRBD2	TRBJ2-3	TGCAGCGTTGAAGGCGCGGGGGGGTTCACAGATACGCAGTATTTT	CSVEGAGGFTDTQYF
TRBV19	few	.	TRBJ1-5	TGTGCCAGTAGTATTTACCAAGAGGACAATCAGCCCCAGCATTTT	CASSIYQEDNQPQHF
TRBV2	.	TRBD2	TRBJ2-5	TGTGCCAGCTTTAGCGGGGGGGCAGGAGAGACCCAGTACTTC	CASFSGGAGETQYF
TRBV9	.	.	TRBJ1-1	TGTGCCAGCAGCATCAGGGAGGACACTGAAGCTTTCTTT	CASSIREDTEAFF
TRBV5-6	.	TRBD1	TRBJ2-7	TGTGCCAGCAGGCCACAGGGGCGCTACGAGCAGTACTTC	CASRPQGRYEQYF
TRBV21-1	.	.	TRBJ2-7	TGTGCCAGCAGACGCCATCTACACGTGTTAGACGAGCAGTACTTC	CASRRHLHVLDEQYF
TRBV28	once	.	TRBJ1-6	TGTGCCAGCACCCTACAGAGCTCCTATAATTCACCCCTCCACTTT	CASTLQSSYNSPLHF
TRBV20-1	.	.	TRBJ1-2	TGCCTACCCCCAAGTTACTATGGCTACACCTTC	CLPPSYYGYTF
TRBV29-1	once	.	TRBJ2-7	TGCAGCGTCGCAGGGGTGACGGGGGTGGGCGAGCAGTACTTC	CSVAGVTGVGEQYF
TRBV6-5	few	.	TRBJ1-1	TGTGCCAGCAGTTATTTTGGTTTGGGGGAGAACACTGAAGCTTTCTTT	CASSYFGLGENTEAFF
TRBV4-3	.	.	TRBJ1-4	TGCGCCAGCAGCCAAGTGCAGGGTTCCGTAGAACTGTTTTTT	CASSQVQGSVELFF
TRBV7-9	few	TRBD1	TRBJ1-2	TGTGCCAGCAGCCTAGGGACAGGGTCGGATGGCTACACCTTC	CASSLGTGSDGYTF
TRBV7-9	.	TRBD1	TRBJ2-3	TGTGCCAGCAGCCGGGGACAGGAAACAGATACGCAGTATTTT	CASSRGQETDTQYF
TRBV29-1	.	.	TRBJ2-2	TGCAGCGTTGGTACACAGAACACCGGGGAGCTGTTTTTT	CSVGTQNTGELFF
TRBV5-4	.	.	TRBJ2-7	TGTGCCAGCAGCTTGGCCGCCGGGACGGTAACCTACGAGCAGTACTTC	CASSLAAGTVTYEQYF
TRBV28	.	.	TRBJ2-3	TGTGCCAGCAGTTTACCGGGACGGGGGACAGATACGCAGTATTTT	CASSLPGRGTDTQYF
TRBV6-6	.	TRBD2	TRBJ2-3	TGTGCCAGCAGTTCGGGAGGGGGAGCTAGCACAGATACGCAGTATTTT	CASSSGGGASTDTQYF
TRBV2	.	.	TRBJ2-7	TGTGCCAGCAGGGAATACGAGCAGTACTTC	CASREYEQYF